This TCR beta chain was sequenced in a study of regulatory T cells in long-lasting Graves disease. Germline V gene lookup returns CDR1 MNHEY and CDR2 SVGEGT. This CDR3 has 17 residues. V lost 6 bases to trimming and J lost 2 bases; unmatched junction nucleotides: 11. This clonotype was observed many times. Specified time point: newly diagnosed GD, antithyroid drugs for less than 3 months. The authors made the TCR library using RNA they extracted from PBMCs. Collection of peripheral blood (approximately 9 milliliters) was done using EDTA tubes. To make TCR beta libraries, researchers used iRepertoire HTBI primers and Arm-PCR of CDR3 regions. Each CDR3 protein is one row after TCRdb ran MiXCR on the multiplex PCR reads. The table has a few hundred thousand distinct CDR3 sequences, approximately 20% seen once; the top ten hold 12% to 15%. A further study also used this sample, focusing on T cells in Graves' hyperthyroidism and ophthalmopathy.

The sample consisted of peripheral blood mononuclear cells (PBMCs), taken at new diagnosis, from a patient treated with antithyroid drugs. The TCR was taken from a woman in her thirties with Graves disease. The V gene is TRBV6-2 or TRBV6-3, the J gene TRBJ2-3; 10 bases match TRBD1. CDR3 nucleotide sequence: TGTGCCAGCAGAAGGGGGACCGGGACAGGGGACACAGATACGCAGTATTTT. It is translated as CASRRGTGTGDTDTQYF.